This is a list of T cell receptor beta chains from one sample in a study of CXCR3-negative and CXCR3-positive naive CD8 T cells. No DNA is given; TCRdb re-called the 5' RACE reads and lists each CDR3 protein once. In all, the sample yields about 130,000 distinct CDR3 sequences. The sample comprised naive CXCR3+ CD8+ T cells from blood. All receptors come from a human donor in good health. Some clones in this sample may be carry-over from other donors' samples. CDR3s include the opening cysteine and the closing phenylalanine or tryptophan.

>TRBJ2-5|20|TRBV28
CASSKPLGFLGQGSEETQYF
>TRBJ2-7|16|TRBV21-1
CASSKGLAGGHYEQYF
>TRBJ2-1|17|TRBV14
CASSPHSLGTDINEQFF
>TRBJ2-1|14|TRBV6-2/TRBV6-3
CASSYGTSGYEQFF
>TRBJ2-7|15|TRBV7-3
CASSPTGGITDEQYF
>TRBJ2-3|16|TRBV15
CATSRGISGGADTQYF
>TRBJ2-7|16|TRBV4-2
CASTPDMGDSPYEQYF
>TRBJ2-3|13|TRBV7-9
CASTGIWGDTQYF
>TRBJ1-2|14|TRBV29-1
CSVDRGALSYGYTF
>TRBJ2-1|17|TRBV6-5
CASSYFPAGYNYNEQFF
>TRBJ1-1|13|TRBV7-2
CASSYMTGAEAFF
>TRBJ2-3|14|TRBV29-1
CSVGKQGSTDTQYF
>TRBJ2-1|15|TRBV9
CASSVPGAGINEQFF
>TRBJ1-2|12|TRBV29-1
CSVDQGPDGYTF
>TRBJ2-7|16|TRBV7-6
CASSSGQGARRNEQYF
>TRBJ2-3|16|TRBV28
CASSFARTTSTDTQYF
>TRBJ1-1|13|TRBV29-1
CSARTGPNTEAFF
>TRBJ2-3|17|TRBV14
CASSQTGDSAFTDTQYF
>TRBJ2-1|16|TRBV7-9
CASSLASGGDNNEQFF
>TRBJ2-4|13|TRBV13
CASSLGTPGIQYF
>TRBJ1-2|15|TRBV29-1
CSVDSGTGPGYGYTF
>TRBJ1-5|15|TRBV3-1
CASSYQGMRNQPQHF
>TRBJ1-1|16|TRBV14
CASSQRVGGLGTEAFF
>TRBJ1-2|14|TRBV6-6
CASSYGGFDYGYTF
>TRBJ1-2|14|TRBV4-2
CASSQDDVDGGYTF
>TRBJ2-3|19|TRBV4-2
CASSQFKAGGQILTDTQYF
>TRBJ2-7|15|TRBV19
CASSPGTGSSYEQYF
>TRBJ2-2|13|TRBV11-2
CASSPRITGELFF
>TRBJ1-2|15|TRBV4-3
CASSQGTGLGYGYTF
>TRBJ1-5|15|TRBV2
CASSEAYRGHQPQHF
>TRBJ2-1|16|TRBV7-9
CASSSSSGSSYNEQFF
>TRBJ2-7|14|TRBV10-3
CAIRSSGSSYEQYF
>TRBJ2-1|14|TRBV20-1
CSARDRTDVGEQFF
>TRBJ2-3|13|TRBV7-9
CATRGGGTDTQYF
>TRBJ2-3|13|TRBV29-1
CSTYRAKVDTQYF
>TRBJ1-1|14|TRBV7-9
CASSLGQGVAEAFF
>TRBJ2-2|19|TRBV11-3
CASSLEFMVGQGGTGELFF
>TRBJ1-2|12|TRBV29-1
CSVDGVNYGYTF
>TRBJ2-3|17|TRBV7-9
CASSLSFQRSVTDTQYF
>TRBJ2-1|11|TRBV10-3
CAISDGGEQFF
>TRBJ2-5|14|TRBV3-1
CASSPELSEETQYF
>TRBJ2-5|15|TRBV7-6
CDSSLVDRGQETQYF
>TRBJ2-1|16|TRBV6-2/TRBV6-3
CASSQLRGGPYNEQFF
>TRBJ2-5|16|TRBV5-8
CASSSQGLSGTETQYF
>TRBJ2-7|18|TRBV11-2
CASSLGPSGAFLSYEQYF
>TRBJ2-7|14|TRBV10-2
CASRESSASYEQYF
>TRBJ2-1|16|TRBV28
CASSLLDRSSYNEQFF
>TRBJ2-3|14|TRBV25-1
CASSAAAGTDTQYF
>TRBJ2-7|14|TRBV4-1
CASSYPGQVWEQYF
>TRBJ1-6|19|TRBV19
CASSTGTGISPIPHSPLHF
>TRBJ2-1|21|TRBV28
CASSLAAASMTGGPFDNEQFF
>TRBJ2-5|13|TRBV28
CASSLSSGGAKYF
>TRBJ2-2|17|TRBV7-8
CASSFPRAGGNTGELFF
>TRBJ1-1|15|TRBV5-1
CASSLYWDGNTEAFF
>TRBJ2-1|14|TRBV29-1
CSVERREDYNEQFF